These 13 T cell receptor beta chains came from one sample sequenced in a study of blood T cell repertoires in COVID-19. TCRdb's copy holds only in-frame clones and misses some; the assay was immunoSEQ multiplex PCR. Of fewer than 700,000 clones listed, less than 90% are singletons. Sequenced material: peripheral blood. The source is a woman between 45 and 60 years old with COVID-19, enrolled during active disease.

This clone has more than one count but fewer than ten. This sample also contains other DNA sequences that code for the same CDR3. The chain recombines TRBV27 with TRBJ2-5, with D maybe TRBD1 (6 bases). This CDR3 has 14 amino acids. V lost 0 bases to trimming and J lost 4 bases, with 9 bases between them. Germline V gene sequence: CDR1 MNHEY, CDR2 SMNVEV (reference sequence). This CDR3 reads CASSLSTGRETQYF. CDR3 in DNA: TGTGCCAGCAGTTTATCGACAGGTAGAGAGACCCAGTACTTC.

This chain connects TRBV11-3 to TRBJ2-7; TRBD2 is a possible D gene (6 bases). V was clipped by 5 bases and J by 3 bases, with 17 bases between them. The CDR3 sequence is 15 residues long. Germline lookup yields CDR1 SGHNT and CDR2 YENEEA. CDR3 loop: CASSTAGGSGYEQYF. The CDR3 nucleotides are TGTGCCAGCAGCACTGCCGGGGGAAGCGGCTACGAGCAGTACTTC.

The genes are TRBV5-6 and TRBJ2-5, with TRBD2 identical over 12 bases. CDR3 size: 16 residues. Germline-derived CDR1 and CDR2 are SGHDT and YYEEEE. Trimming at V came to 0 bases and at J to 2 bases, leaving 2 bases not matched to a gene. As DNA, the CDR3 is TGTGCCAGCAGCTTGGCGCTAGCGGGGGGGCAAGAGACCCAGTACTTC. This sequence encodes CASSLALAGGQETQYF.

The chain has TRBV19 and TRBJ2-2; 9 bases fit TRBD1. Trimming cost V 7 bases and J 6 bases; bases outside gene matches: 9. The CDR3 has 15 residues. Germline V CDR1 and CDR2: LNHDA, SQIVND (reference sequence). The CDR3 here is CASTLLRTGAGELFF. The CDR3 DNA reads TGTGCCAGTACTTTACTTAGGACAGGGGCCGGGGAGCTGTTTTTT.

In its sample, this clone was seen once. The J gene is TRBJ1-6, the V gene TRBV7-8; maybe TRBD1 (6 bases). Trimming took 5 bases from V and 2 from J, leaving 10 bases between them. Germline assignment: CDR1 SGHVS and CDR2 FQNEAQ. This CDR3 contains 15 residues. Here the CDR3 DNA reads TGTGCCAGCAGCGCCCGGGACACCTATAATTCACCCCTCCACTTT. Translation gives CASSARDTYNSPLHF.

This chain joins TRBV19 and TRBJ1-4; the D is unclear. Trimming removed 10 bases from V and 0 bases from J, with 12 bases in between. This CDR3 spans 14 amino acids. From germline, CDR1 is LNHDA and CDR2 SQIVND (reference sequence). CDR3 DNA: TGTGCCACAGGCCGATCGCCAACTAATGAAAAACTGTTTTTT. Translation gives CATGRSPTNEKLFF.

This chain connects TRBV7-6 to TRBJ2-7, with 10 bases aligning to TRBD1. CDR3 length: 15 residues. CDR1 and CDR2 from the germline V gene are SGHVS and FNYEAQ. V was pared by 5 bases and J by 4 bases, with 8 bases of the junction left unmatched. CDR3 nucleotides: TGTGCCAGCAGCCCGACAGGGGGCGGATTGTACGAGCAGTACTTC. This sequence encodes CASSPTGGGLYEQYF.

This chain connects TRBV5-1 to TRBJ2-3, with D unclear. Trimming shortened V by 1 base and J by 2 bases, and 11 bases separated the two germline ends. CDR3 size: 15 residues. CDR1 is SGHRS and CDR2 is YFSETQ in the germline V gene. The CDR3 sequence is CASSLLGPPTDTQYF. The CDR3 nucleotides read TGCGCCAGCAGCTTGTTGGGCCCGCCCACAGATACGCAGTATTTT.

The rearrangement links TRBV5-5 to TRBJ1-1; D is unclear. Trimming took 0 bases from V and 4 from J, leaving 16 bases between them. Germline CDR1 and CDR2: SGHKS and YYEKEE (reference sequence). CDR3 length equals 16 residues. The CDR3 DNA is TGTGCCAGCAGCTTGGGCCGAACCTCCACCGGCACTGAAGCTTTCTTT. Amino acid sequence: CASSLGRTSTGTEAFF. Based on the CDR3 plus reference TRBV5-5 and TRBJ1-1, the full variable domain is DAGVTQSPTHLIKTRGQQVTLRCSPISGHKSVSWYQQVLGQGPQFIFQYYEKEERGRGNFPDRFSARQFPNYSSELNVNALLLGDSALYLCASSLGRTSTGTEAFFGQGTRLTVV.

The sample holds a few counts of this clone. J is TRBJ1-5 and V is TRBV19; 8 positions match TRBD1. Germline CDR1 and CDR2: LNHDA and SQIVND (reference sequence). J gave up 2 bases and V 5 bases, and 2 bases lay outside the gene matches. The CDR3 spans 14 residues. The chain's CDR3 is CASSSGGGNQPQHF. The DNA for the CDR3 is TGTGCCAGTAGTTCAGGGGGCGGCAATCAGCCCCAGCATTTT. Drawing the rest from reference TRBV19 and TRBJ1-5, the complete variable domain is DGGITQSPKYLFRKEGQNVTLSCEQNLNHDAMYWYRQDPGQGLRLIYYSQIVNDFQKGDIAEGYSVSREKKESFPLTVTSAQKNPTAFYLCASSSGGGNQPQHFGDGTRLSIL.

Concerning this clone itself: Other DNA sequences from this sample encode an identical CDR3 as well. The chain uses TRBV30 and TRBJ1-5, with TRBD1 identical over 7 bases. This CDR3 comprises 13 residues. The germline gives CDR1 GTSNPN, CDR2 SVGIG (reference sequence). J lost 7 bases, V lost 1 base, and 4 bases had no gene match. For the CDR3, the DNA is TGTGCCTGGAGTGGACAGGGAGGACAGCCCCAGCATTTT. Protein: CAWSGQGGQPQHF.

The V call is TRBV18, the J call TRBJ1-1; D gene uncertain. V lost 0 bases and J 3 bases, leaving 14 bases between the germline ends. This CDR3 is 16 amino acids long. CDR1 and CDR2 from the germline V gene are KGHSH and LQKENI. Here the CDR3 reads CASSPPGWARDTEAFF. The CDR3 bases are TGTGCCAGCTCACCACCAGGATGGGCTCGAGACACTGAAGCTTTCTTT. The full variable domain, with the rest looked up from reference TRBV18 and TRBJ1-1, is NAGVMQNPRHLVRRRGQEARLRCSPMKGHSHVYWYRQLPEEGLKFMVYLQKENIIDESGMPKERFSAEFPKEGPSILRIQQVVRGDSAAYFCASSPPGWARDTEAFFGQGTRLTVV.

The V call is TRBV24-1, the J call TRBJ2-2, with no clear D. Trimming cost V 5 bases and J 4 bases, with 16 bases left between them. Germline CDR1 and CDR2: KGHDR and SFDVKD. This CDR3 is 16 amino acids long. CDR3 sequence (DNA): TGTGCCACCAGTGGGGCAGGTTCCTTTGGCACCGGGGAGCTGTTTTTT. Translation gives CATSGAGSFGTGELFF.